These 8 T cell receptor beta chains originate from one sample sequenced in a study of shared clonotypes between healthy human individuals. The method was immunoSEQ multiplex PCR; TCRdb's version includes in-frame clones alone and lacks a portion of them. The sample holds about 2.4 million clones, over 85% seen once. The sequenced sample was naive CD4+ T cells from PBMCs. Described subset: CD45RA+ positively selected. These receptor sequences come from a man younger than 35 in good health. Some clones in this sample may be carry-over from other donors' samples.

This clone was observed a single time. The V call is TRBV28, the J call TRBJ1-6, with D possibly TRBD1 on 6 matching bases. The CDR3 extends over 12 amino acids. Germline CDR1 MDHEN, CDR2 SYDVKM. The CDR3 nucleotides are TGTGCGATAAAGGGGGGAAATTCACCCCTCCACTTT. Protein product: CAIKGGNSPLHF.

The chain links TRBV2 to TRBJ2-1; 8 positions match TRBD2. The ends lost 1 base at V and 14 bases at J; junction bases unmatched: 7. CDR3 length: 13 amino acids. Germline CDR1 and CDR2: SNHLY and FYNNEI. The CDR3: CASSEGAGVREFF. CDR3 coding DNA: TGTGCCAGCAGTGAAGGAGCGGGAGTGCGAGAGTTCTTC.

This chain joins TRBV19 and TRBJ2-1; 9 nucleotides agree with TRBD2. The V gene's germline CDR1 is LNHDA and CDR2 SQIVND (reference sequence). The CDR3 has 14 amino acids. The V gene end was trimmed by 3 bases and the J gene end by 13 bases; junction bases not matched to a gene: 10. DNA of the CDR3: TGTGCCAGTAGTATTCGCCCGTTAGCGGGAGAACAGTTCTTC. Its translation: CASSIRPLAGEQFF. The variable domain in full, with the rest retrieved from reference TRBV19 and TRBJ2-1, is DGGITQSPKYLFRKEGQNVTLSCEQNLNHDAMYWYRQDPGQGLRLIYYSQIVNDFQKGDIAEGYSVSREKKESFPLTVTSAQKNPTAFYLCASSIRPLAGEQFFGPGTRLTVL.

The V gene is TRBV28, the J gene TRBJ2-3; 7 nucleotides line up with TRBD2. The V gene's germline CDR1 is MDHEN and CDR2 SYDVKM. V lost 4 bases and J lost 4; bases outside the gene matches: 11. The CDR3 extends over 16 amino acids. The CDR3 region has the DNA TGTGCCAGCAGTTCCCCCGGGGAGGGCCGTCCAGATACGCAGTATTTT. It specifies CASSSPGEGRPDTQYF.

This clone was seen only once. The rearrangement uses TRBV30 and TRBJ2-1; 11 nucleotides line up with TRBD2. Germline lookup yields CDR1 GTSNPN and CDR2 SVGIG (reference sequence). This CDR3 contains 17 residues. The junction had 10 bases not matched to a gene; V was cut back by 1 base and J by 5 bases. Written as DNA, the CDR3 is TGTGCCTGGAGTGGCGGTGGGACTAGCGGAATGCACAATGAGCAGTTCTTC. Protein: CAWSGGGTSGMHNEQFF.

There are a few counts of this clone. V is TRBV9 and J is TRBJ1-1; D gene ambiguous. The CDR3 extends over 14 amino acids. The V gene's germline CDR1 is SGDLS and CDR2 YYNGEE. V was clipped by 4 bases and J by 1 base, with 11 bases between them. The DNA for the CDR3 is TGTGCCAGCAGCAAGCGGGAAGGGAACACTGAAGCTTTCTTT. Its translation: CASSKREGNTEAFF.

This chain uses TRBV29-1 with TRBJ2-3, with TRBD2 matching over 7 bases. The CDR3 is made up of 12 amino acids. J lost 2 bases, V lost 7 bases, and 3 bases had no gene match. Germline V lookup: CDR1 SQVTM, CDR2 ANQGSEA. Written as DNA, the CDR3 is TGCAGCGGGGCGGGGGACACAGATACGCAGTATTTT. Protein product: CSGAGDTDTQYF.

Concerning this clone: Other DNA sequences in this sample translate to the same CDR3. The J gene is TRBJ2-7, the V gene TRBV7-9, with 8 positions matching TRBD2. Germline values: CDR1 SEHNR, CDR2 FQNEAQ (reference sequence). The CDR3 loop spans 15 amino acids. V was clipped by 1 base and J by 2 bases; unmatched bases: 4. CDR3 sequence reads: CASSLVVAGTYEQYF. CDR3 nucleotide sequence: TGTGCCAGCAGCTTAGTGGTAGCGGGGACCTACGAGCAGTACTTC.